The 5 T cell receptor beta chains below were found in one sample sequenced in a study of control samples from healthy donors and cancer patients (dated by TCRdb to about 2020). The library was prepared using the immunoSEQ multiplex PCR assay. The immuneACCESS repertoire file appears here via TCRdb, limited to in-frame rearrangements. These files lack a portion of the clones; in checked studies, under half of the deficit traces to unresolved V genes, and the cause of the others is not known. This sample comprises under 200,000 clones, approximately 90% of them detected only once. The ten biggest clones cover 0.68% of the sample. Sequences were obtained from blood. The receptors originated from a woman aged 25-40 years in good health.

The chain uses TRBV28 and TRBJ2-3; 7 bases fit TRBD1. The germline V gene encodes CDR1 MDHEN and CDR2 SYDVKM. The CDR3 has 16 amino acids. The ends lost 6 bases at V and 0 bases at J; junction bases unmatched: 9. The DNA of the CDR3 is TGTGCCAGCAGACCCCACAGGGGCCCAAGCACAGATACGCAGTATTTT. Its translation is CASRPHRGPSTDTQYF.

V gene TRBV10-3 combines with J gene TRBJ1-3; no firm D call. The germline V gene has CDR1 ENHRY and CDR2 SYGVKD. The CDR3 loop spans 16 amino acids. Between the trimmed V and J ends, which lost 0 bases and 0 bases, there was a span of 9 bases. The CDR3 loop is CAISESPPDSGNTIYF. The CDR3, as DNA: TGTGCCATCAGTGAGTCTCCCCCAGACTCTGGAAACACCATATATTTT.

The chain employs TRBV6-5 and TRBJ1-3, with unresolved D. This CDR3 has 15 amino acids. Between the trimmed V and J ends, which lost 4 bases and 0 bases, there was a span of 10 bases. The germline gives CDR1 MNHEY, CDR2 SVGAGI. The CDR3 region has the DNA TGTGCCAGCAGTTCCGAACCGACCTCTGGAAACACCATATATTTT. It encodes CASSSEPTSGNTIYF.

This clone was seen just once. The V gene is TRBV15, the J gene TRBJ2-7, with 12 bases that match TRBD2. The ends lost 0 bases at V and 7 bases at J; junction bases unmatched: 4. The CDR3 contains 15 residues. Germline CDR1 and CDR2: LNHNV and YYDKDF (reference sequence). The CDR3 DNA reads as TGTGCCACCAGCAGAGATGTACTAGCGGGAGGTGAGCAGTACTTC. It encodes CATSRDVLAGGEQYF.

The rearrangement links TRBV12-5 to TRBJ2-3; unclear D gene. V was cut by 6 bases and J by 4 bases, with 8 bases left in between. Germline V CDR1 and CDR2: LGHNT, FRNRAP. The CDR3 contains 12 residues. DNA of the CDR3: TGTGCTAGTGGCCTGACACCAGATACGCAGTATTTT. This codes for CASGLTPDTQYF.